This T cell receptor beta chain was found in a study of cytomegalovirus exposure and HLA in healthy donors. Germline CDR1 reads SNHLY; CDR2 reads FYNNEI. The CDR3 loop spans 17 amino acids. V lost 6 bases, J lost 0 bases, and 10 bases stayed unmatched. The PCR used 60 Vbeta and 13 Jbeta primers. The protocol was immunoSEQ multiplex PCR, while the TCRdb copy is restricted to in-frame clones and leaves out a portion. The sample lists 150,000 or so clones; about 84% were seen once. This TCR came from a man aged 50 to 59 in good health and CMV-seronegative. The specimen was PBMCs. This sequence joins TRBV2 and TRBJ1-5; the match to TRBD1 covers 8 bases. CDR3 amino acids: CASREDREVYSNQPQHF. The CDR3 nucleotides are TGTGCCAGCAGGGAGGACAGGGAAGTTTATAGCAATCAGCCCCAGCATTTT.